The 8 T cell receptor beta chains presented below share a single source sample, sequenced in a study of shared clonotypes between healthy human individuals. Measured with immunoSEQ multiplex PCR; TCRdb has only the in-frame clones, and not every one. The sample records approximately 1.9 million clones, around 93% being singletons. The naive CD8 subset, CD45RO-negative cells positively selected for CCR7, excluded terminally differentiated effector memory CD45RA+ cells. The material sequenced was naive CD8+ T cells from PBMCs. These receptors all stem from a man aged 18 to 30 in good health. Some clones in this sample may be carry-over from other donors' samples.

The V gene is TRBV29-1, the J gene TRBJ1-2; D may be TRBD1 (6 bases). Germline lookup yields CDR1 SQVTM and CDR2 ANQGSEA. Trimming pared 1 base from V and 6 bases from J, leaving 9 bases between. The CDR3 consists of 12 residues. As DNA, the CDR3 is TGCAGCGTTGAAGTGGGGGGCAATGGCTACACCTTC. It codes for CSVEVGGNGYTF.

This chain joins TRBV4-1 and TRBJ2-1; the match to TRBD1 covers 9 bases. Germline CDR1 reads MGHRA; CDR2 reads YSYEKL. CDR3 length: 15 residues. J lost 8 bases, V lost 3 bases, and 8 bases had no gene match. CDR3 in amino acids: CASSQGTGIIDEQFF. The CDR3, as DNA: TGCGCCAGCAGCCAGGGGACAGGGATAATCGATGAGCAGTTCTTC.

Notes on this clone: Other DNA sequences of this sample code for an identical CDR3. The V call is TRBV28, the J call TRBJ2-3; TRBD2 agrees at 8 bases. Trimming removed 2 bases from V and 0 bases from J; junction bases left unmatched: 1. Germline assignment: CDR1 MDHEN and CDR2 SYDVKM. This CDR3 spans 15 amino acids. The CDR3 here is CASSLPSGSTDTQYF. The CDR3 DNA reads as TGTGCCAGCAGTTTACCTAGCGGGAGCACAGATACGCAGTATTTT.

This clone was counted once. The CDR3 coding sequence is TGTGCCAGCAGATCCGGATACATGAACACTGAAGCTTTCTTT. Translated: CASRSGYMNTEAFF. V is TRBV6-1 and J is TRBJ1-1; D is unclear. Germline assignment: CDR1 MNHNS and CDR2 SASEGT. This CDR3 spans 14 amino acids. V shed 6 bases and J shed 0 bases, with 11 bases lying between them.

The gene calls are TRBV6-6 and TRBJ1-1; 8 nucleotides match TRBD1. J was trimmed by 5 bases and V by 6 bases; bases with no gene match: 8. This CDR3 comprises 14 residues. Per germline, CDR1 MNHNY and CDR2 SVGAGI (reference sequence). The CDR3 nucleotides are TGTGCCAGCAGACCAGACAGGGGTTGGACTGAAGCTTTCTTT. Its translation: CASRPDRGWTEAFF.

The chain has TRBV12-1 and TRBJ2-2; TRBD2 was called by the table and not checked on the DNA. TRBV12-1 is noted as a pseudogene. This CDR3 is 21 amino acids long. The CDR3 here is CASSLECPLAGGAGASGELFF. CDR3 in DNA: TGTGCCAGCAGCTTGGAATGCCCACTAGCGGGAGGGGCCGGAGCGTCCGGGGAGCTGTTTTTT.

The chain recombines TRBV7-7 with TRBJ2-1; possibly TRBD2 for D (5 bases). V lost 2 bases, J lost 4 bases, and 12 bases lay in between. Germline CDR1 and CDR2: SSHAT and FNYEAQ (reference sequence). The CDR3 length is 15 residues. CDR3 nucleotides: TGTGCCAGCAGCTTATTTGAGGGCCCATACAATGAGCAGTTCTTC. Translating it yields CASSLFEGPYNEQFF. Full variable domain (remainder filled in from reference TRBV7-7 and TRBJ2-1): GAGVSQSPRYKVTKRGQDVTLRCDPISSHATLYWYQQALGQGPEFLTYFNYEAQPDKSGLPSDRFSAERPEGSISTLTIQRTEQRDSAMYRCASSLFEGPYNEQFFGPGTRLTVL.

The rearrangement joins TRBV6-6 to TRBJ2-5; no clear D. Germline CDR1 is MNHNY and CDR2 is SVGAGI (reference sequence). The CDR3 extends over 11 amino acids. V dropped 7 bases and J dropped 5 bases, with 8 bases sitting between them. The CDR3 bases are TGTGCCAGCACCCTAGGGGAGACCCAGTACTTC. As protein: CASTLGETQYF.